These T cell receptor beta chains were read from a single sample in a study of radiotherapy plus CTLA-4 blockade in lung cancer. Assay: immunoSEQ multiplex PCR; the TCRdb copy retains only in-frame clones and omits some. Of tens of thousands of clones listed, around 70% were seen once; the top ten hold roughly 15%. Specimen: peripheral blood, collected from a patient treated with radiotherapy plus ipilimumab. Source of these receptors: a human donor with non-small cell lung cancer that progressed on radiotherapy plus ipilimumab. CDR3s include the opening cysteine and the closing phenylalanine or tryptophan. A D gene is named only where the DNA matches it firmly. Size values are once, few and many counts, or a class for expanded clones, and some rows have none.

>TRBJ2-5|-|TRBV2|-
TGTGCCAGTACTAGCCGAGAGACCCAGTACTTC
CASTSRETQYF
>TRBJ2-7|-|TRBV4-3|-
TGCGCCAGCAGCCAAGACACAGTATACGAGCAGTACTTC
CASSQDTVYEQYF
>TRBJ2-7|-|TRBV6-6|TRBD1
TGTGCCAGCAGTTACTCTCTCCCCGTTACAGGGGCCGAGCAGTACTTC
CASSYSLPVTGAEQYF
>TRBJ2-5|-|TRBV5-5|TRBD1
TGTGCCAGCAGCTTGGGCAGGGGGCTATGGTCGGAGACCCAGTACTTC
CASSLGRGLWSETQYF
>TRBJ1-5|-|TRBV7-2|TRBD1
TGTGCCAGCAGCACAAGGACAGGGGATCATCAGCCCCAGCATTTT
CASSTRTGDHQPQHF
>TRBJ2-1|-|TRBV19|-
TGTGCCAGTAGTATGACCCCGGTCCCTGAGCAGTTCTTC
CASSMTPVPEQFF
>TRBJ2-7|-|TRBV5-4|-
TGTGCCAGCAGCTTGGACAGGTCCTCCTACGAGCAGTACTTC
CASSLDRSSYEQYF
>TRBJ1-2|-|TRBV4-3|-
TGCGCCAGCAGCCAAGAAGATTACGGAGGCTACACCTTC
CASSQEDYGGYTF
>TRBJ2-6|-|TRBV28|-
TGTGCCAGCACCCCTCTGGGGGACTCTGGGGCCAACGTCCTGACTTTC
CASTPLGDSGANVLTF
>TRBJ1-3|-|TRBV9|-
TGTGCCAGCAGCTCAGGGATAGTCTCTGGAAACACCATATATTTT
CASSSGIVSGNTIYF
>TRBJ1-2|-|TRBV7-9|-
TGTGCCAGCAGCCCGCACATCCCTGGGCACTATGGCTACACCTTC
CASSPHIPGHYGYTF
>TRBJ2-2|-|TRBV28|TRBD1
TGTGCCAGCAGTTCGGGACAGGGAGACACCGGGGAGCTGTTTTTT
CASSSGQGDTGELFF
>TRBJ2-3|-|TRBV28|TRBD2
TGTGCCAGCAGTTTAGTAAAGGCGGGAGATGCTGCAGATACGCAGTATTTT
CASSLVKAGDAADTQYF
>TRBJ1-1|-|TRBV7-9|TRBD1
TGTGCCAGCAGCGCCCGGGACAGGCATGAAGCTTTCTTT
CASSARDRHEAFF
>TRBJ2-7|-|TRBV10-1|TRBD2
TGCGCCAGCGGGGGGACTACTACCTACGAGCAGTACTTC
CASGGTTTYEQYF
>TRBJ1-6|-|TRBV16|TRBD1
TGTGCCAGCAACCTATACAGGGGGGAGTCACCCCTCCACTTT
CASNLYRGESPLHF
>TRBJ1-1|-|TRBV15|-
TGTGCCACCAGCAGAGGAATCTTTGACAGAATGAACACTGAAGCTTTCTTT
CATSRGIFDRMNTEAFF
>TRBJ2-4|-|TRBV2|-
TGTGCCAGCAGGAGTGGCGTACGGGACATTCAGTACTTC
CASRSGVRDIQYF
>TRBJ2-7|-|TRBV4-3|-
TGCGCCAGCAGCCAAGACTGGGCCAGCACCTACGAGCAGTACTTC
CASSQDWASTYEQYF
>TRBJ1-2|-|TRBV9|-
TGTGCCAGCAGCGTAGGGGGGGCAGCCTCGTTTGGCTACACCTTC
CASSVGGAASFGYTF
>TRBJ1-1|-|TRBV2|-
TGTGCCAGCAGTCTTATCCTGAACACTGAAGCTTTCTTT
CASSLILNTEAFF
>TRBJ1-3|-|TRBV12-1|-
TGTGCCAGCAGTGTTGGTTTCATCTCTGGAAACACCATATATTTT
CASSVGFISGNTIYF
>TRBJ2-3|few|TRBV28|-
TGTGCCAGCAGTCGCCCCAGCACAGATACGCAGTATTTT
CASSRPSTDTQYF
>TRBJ2-1|-|TRBV9|TRBD1
TGTGCCAGCAGCCCGAGAACAGGGGAAGGGGACAATGAGCAGTTCTTC
CASSPRTGEGDNEQFF
>TRBJ1-3|-|TRBV2|-
TGTGCCAGCAGTGGCGACGGAATTCCGTCTGGAAACACCATATATTTT
CASSGDGIPSGNTIYF
>TRBJ2-7|few|TRBV11-3|TRBD2
TGTGCCAGCAGACTGGGGGGACTAGACAGTGACGAGCAGTACTTC
CASRLGGLDSDEQYF
>TRBJ2-7|few|TRBV13|-
TGTGCCAGCAGCTTGAACGGAGAGCAGTACTTC
CASSLNGEQYF
>TRBJ2-1|-|TRBV6-5|-
TGTGCCAGCAGTGTAGCGTACAATGAGCAGTTCTTC
CASSVAYNEQFF
>TRBJ2-1|once|TRBV18|-
TGTGCCAGCTCACTGGAGAGCTACAATGAGCAGTTCTTC
CASSLESYNEQFF
>TRBJ1-2|-|TRBV9|-
TGTGCCAGCAGCCCCTTCGAAGGGCCCCGCTATGGCTACACCTTC
CASSPFEGPRYGYTF
>TRBJ1-1|-|TRBV2|TRBD1
TGTGCCAACAGGGGTGGGAACACTGAAGCTTTCTTT
CANRGGNTEAFF
>TRBJ2-7|-|TRBV18|-
TGTGCCAGCTCATCACCTGAGGGCTACGAGCAGTACTTC
CASSSPEGYEQYF
>TRBJ2-5|-|TRBV2|-
TGTGCCAGCAGGTCCGGGGTTGAAGAGACCCAGTACTTC
CASRSGVEETQYF
>TRBJ1-3|-|TRBV9|-
TGTGCCAGCAGCGCTCAAGGACGGCCCTCTGGAAACACCATATATTTT
CASSAQGRPSGNTIYF
>TRBJ2-7|-|TRBV7-9|-
TGTGCCAGCTCTCAGGGGACCCACGAGCAGTACTTC
CASSQGTHEQYF